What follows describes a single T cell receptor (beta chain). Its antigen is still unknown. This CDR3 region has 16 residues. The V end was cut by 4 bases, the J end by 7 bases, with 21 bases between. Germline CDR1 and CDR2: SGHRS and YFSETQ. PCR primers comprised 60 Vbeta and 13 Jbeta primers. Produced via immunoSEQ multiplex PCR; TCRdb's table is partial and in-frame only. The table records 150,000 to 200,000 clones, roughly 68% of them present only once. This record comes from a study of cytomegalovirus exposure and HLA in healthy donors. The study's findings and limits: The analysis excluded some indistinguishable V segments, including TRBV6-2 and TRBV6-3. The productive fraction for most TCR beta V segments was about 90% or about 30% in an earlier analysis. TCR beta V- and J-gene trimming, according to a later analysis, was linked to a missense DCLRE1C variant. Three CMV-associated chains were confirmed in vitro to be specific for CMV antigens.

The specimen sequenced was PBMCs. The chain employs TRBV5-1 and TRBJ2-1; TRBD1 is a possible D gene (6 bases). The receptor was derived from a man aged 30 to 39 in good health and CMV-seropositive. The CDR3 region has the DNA TGCGCCAGCAGCCCCCTCCAGGGGACCTTAGGGAATGAGCAGTTCTTC. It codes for CASSPLQGTLGNEQFF.